This is a list of T cell receptor beta chains from one sample in a study of blood T cells in healthy people across ages. In TCRdb, the 5' RACE reads were re-called with MiXCR into one record per CDR3 protein. The sample contains around 780,000 distinct CDR3 sequences, roughly 24% of which appear only once. The sample was also reused in another study, on T cells of mothers and their children.

Sequences were obtained from blood. The receptors were gathered from a boy between 5 and 17 years old in good health. Each CDR3 is given with its conserved first and last residue. Fields, in order: V gene, clone size, D gene, J gene, CDR3 protein, CDR3 DNA. A D gene is named only where the DNA matches it firmly. Where a row states a size, it is once, few, many or the class of an expanded clone; other rows omit it.

V gene: TRBV4-1
clone size: few
D gene: .
J gene: TRBJ1-2
CDR3 protein: CASSPLAGYGYTF
CDR3 DNA: TGCGCCAGCAGCCCCCTGGCTGGTTATGGCTACACCTTC

V gene: TRBV20-1
clone size: few
D gene: TRBD1
J gene: TRBJ1-2
CDR3 protein: CSAPPIDRGNGYTF
CDR3 DNA: TGCAGTGCTCCTCCAATCGACAGGGGTAATGGCTACACCTTC

V gene: TRBV20-1
clone size: .
D gene: TRBD1
J gene: TRBJ1-5
CDR3 protein: CSAILADRAGNQPQHF
CDR3 DNA: TGCAGTGCTATTTTGGCGGACAGGGCGGGAAATCAGCCCCAGCATTTT

V gene: TRBV12-3/TRBV12-4
clone size: few
D gene: TRBD1
J gene: TRBJ1-5
CDR3 protein: CASSTGGRSNQPQHF
CDR3 DNA: TGTGCCAGCAGTACAGGGGGCAGAAGCAATCAGCCCCAGCATTTT

V gene: TRBV5-1
clone size: .
D gene: .
J gene: TRBJ2-7
CDR3 protein: CASSSSTSFEQYF
CDR3 DNA: TGCGCCAGCAGCTCCTCTACTAGTTTCGAGCAGTACTTC

V gene: TRBV5-1
clone size: few
D gene: .
J gene: TRBJ2-7
CDR3 protein: CASSLDERRYF
CDR3 DNA: TGCGCCAGCAGCTTGGACGAACGGCGGTACTTC

V gene: TRBV29-1
clone size: .
D gene: .
J gene: TRBJ1-5
CDR3 protein: CSVGSGDQPQHF
CDR3 DNA: TGCAGCGTTGGATCAGGGGATCAGCCCCAGCATTTT

V gene: TRBV6-2/TRBV6-3
clone size: few
D gene: .
J gene: TRBJ2-5
CDR3 protein: CASSPEKTQYF
CDR3 DNA: TGTGCCAGTAGCCCGGAGAAGACCCAGTACTTC

V gene: TRBV9
clone size: few
D gene: TRBD2
J gene: TRBJ2-2
CDR3 protein: CASSVGTSGGATGELFF
CDR3 DNA: TGTGCCAGCAGCGTAGGGACTAGCGGGGGAGCAACCGGGGAGCTGTTTTTT

V gene: TRBV4-1
clone size: once
D gene: .
J gene: TRBJ2-3
CDR3 protein: CASSQDRGLVPGTDTQYF
CDR3 DNA: TGCGCCAGCAGCCAAGATCGAGGCTTAGTACCAGGCACAGATACGCAGTATTTT

V gene: TRBV29-1
clone size: .
D gene: TRBD2
J gene: TRBJ2-6
CDR3 protein: CSALGLAGAGSGANVLTF
CDR3 DNA: TGCAGCGCCCTCGGACTAGCGGGGGCGGGCTCTGGGGCCAACGTCCTGACTTTC

V gene: TRBV3-1
clone size: .
D gene: TRBD1
J gene: TRBJ1-4
CDR3 protein: CASSRNLQGEEEKLFF
CDR3 DNA: TGTGCCAGCAGCCGAAATTTACAGGGGGAAGAAGAAAAACTGTTTTTT

V gene: TRBV27
clone size: many
D gene: .
J gene: TRBJ2-5
CDR3 protein: CASSPRWAEETQYF
CDR3 DNA: TGTGCCAGCAGTCCGCGGTGGGCCGAGGAGACCCAGTACTTC

V gene: TRBV3-1
clone size: .
D gene: .
J gene: TRBJ1-6
CDR3 protein: CASSSQGQSGNSPLHF
CDR3 DNA: TGTGCCAGCAGCTCTCAGGGTCAGTCCGGAAATTCACCCCTCCACTTT

V gene: TRBV7-9
clone size: .
D gene: .
J gene: TRBJ2-6
CDR3 protein: CASSLYQGLISGANVLTF
CDR3 DNA: TGTGCCAGCAGCTTATACCAGGGACTTATCTCTGGGGCCAACGTCCTGACTTTC

V gene: TRBV20-1
clone size: .
D gene: .
J gene: TRBJ2-5
CDR3 protein: CSASWQGETQYF
CDR3 DNA: TGCAGTGCTAGCTGGCAGGGAGAGACCCAGTACTTC

V gene: TRBV30
clone size: .
D gene: .
J gene: TRBJ2-2
CDR3 protein: CAWGGRRLSNTGELFF
CDR3 DNA: TGTGCCTGGGGGGGCAGGAGACTCTCGAACACCGGGGAGCTGTTTTTT

V gene: TRBV12-3/TRBV12-4
clone size: few
D gene: TRBD1
J gene: TRBJ2-1
CDR3 protein: CGSSLQGARNEQFF
CDR3 DNA: TGTGGCAGCAGTCTACAGGGGGCAAGGAATGAGCAGTTCTTC

V gene: TRBV6-1
clone size: few
D gene: .
J gene: TRBJ2-7
CDR3 protein: CASATGTYPYEQYF
CDR3 DNA: TGTGCCAGCGCGACCGGAACTTACCCCTACGAGCAGTACTTC

V gene: TRBV7-9
clone size: few
D gene: .
J gene: TRBJ2-7
CDR3 protein: CASISGREQYF
CDR3 DNA: TGTGCCAGCATCTCAGGCCGCGAGCAGTACTTC

V gene: TRBV11-2
clone size: few
D gene: TRBD1
J gene: TRBJ2-3
CDR3 protein: CASSTGTGYSDTQYF
CDR3 DNA: TGTGCCAGCAGCACCGGGACAGGGTATTCAGATACGCAGTATTTT

V gene: TRBV6-5
clone size: .
D gene: TRBD1
J gene: TRBJ1-1
CDR3 protein: CASRGTGWFEAFF
CDR3 DNA: TGTGCCAGCAGGGGGACAGGTTGGTTTGAAGCTTTCTTT

V gene: TRBV5-5
clone size: .
D gene: TRBD1
J gene: TRBJ1-1
CDR3 protein: CASSFRTGRTQAFF
CDR3 DNA: TGTGCCAGCAGCTTCAGGACAGGCCGCACTCAAGCTTTCTTT

V gene: TRBV7-9
clone size: .
D gene: .
J gene: TRBJ2-3
CDR3 protein: CASSRVTGGDTQYF
CDR3 DNA: TGTGCCAGCAGCCGCGTGACAGGAGGAGATACGCAGTATTTT

V gene: TRBV7-6
clone size: few
D gene: .
J gene: TRBJ2-1
CDR3 protein: CASSPLYSSYNEQFF
CDR3 DNA: TGTGCCAGCAGCCCCCTATACAGCTCCTACAATGAGCAGTTCTTC

V gene: TRBV6-1
clone size: .
D gene: .
J gene: TRBJ1-4
CDR3 protein: CASRSTATGLTNEKLFF
CDR3 DNA: TGTGCCAGCAGATCCACGGCTACAGGTCTCACTAATGAAAAACTGTTTTTT

V gene: TRBV3-1
clone size: .
D gene: TRBD2
J gene: TRBJ2-1
CDR3 protein: CASRTSGNNEQFF
CDR3 DNA: TGTGCCAGTAGGACTAGCGGTAACAATGAGCAGTTCTTC

V gene: TRBV20-1
clone size: few
D gene: TRBD1
J gene: TRBJ1-5
CDR3 protein: CSASMGQGDNQPQHF
CDR3 DNA: TGCAGTGCTAGTATGGGACAGGGGGACAATCAGCCCCAGCATTTT

V gene: TRBV12-3/TRBV12-4
clone size: few
D gene: .
J gene: TRBJ2-3
CDR3 protein: CASSLRAGTSTDTQYF
CDR3 DNA: TGTGCCAGCAGTTTAAGGGCGGGGACTAGCACAGATACGCAGTATTTT

V gene: TRBV5-1
clone size: few
D gene: .
J gene: TRBJ1-1
CDR3 protein: CASSETGLMNTEAFF
CDR3 DNA: TGCGCCAGCAGCGAGACGGGACTGATGAACACTGAAGCTTTCTTT

V gene: TRBV18
clone size: few
D gene: .
J gene: TRBJ2-5
CDR3 protein: CASSMGHQETQYF
CDR3 DNA: TGTGCCAGCTCAATGGGACACCAAGAGACCCAGTACTTC

V gene: TRBV11-2
clone size: few
D gene: .
J gene: TRBJ1-4
CDR3 protein: CASSLVEVPGKLFF
CDR3 DNA: TGTGCCAGCAGCTTAGTGGAAGTTCCCGGAAAACTGTTTTTT

V gene: TRBV5-1
clone size: .
D gene: TRBD1
J gene: TRBJ1-1
CDR3 protein: CASTDRTGGTEAFF
CDR3 DNA: TGCGCCAGCACCGATAGAACAGGGGGCACTGAAGCTTTCTTT

V gene: TRBV6-6
clone size: .
D gene: .
J gene: TRBJ2-1
CDR3 protein: CASSPTLAYNEQFF
CDR3 DNA: TGTGCCAGCAGCCCGACACTAGCCTACAATGAGCAGTTCTTC

V gene: TRBV29-1
clone size: .
D gene: .
J gene: TRBJ1-2
CDR3 protein: CSVGSRGLSGYTF
CDR3 DNA: TGCAGCGTTGGATCAAGAGGGCTGAGTGGCTACACCTTC

V gene: TRBV9
clone size: few
D gene: .
J gene: TRBJ1-2
CDR3 protein: CASSPQGFNYGYTF
CDR3 DNA: TGTGCCAGCAGCCCGCAGGGATTTAACTATGGCTACACCTTC

V gene: TRBV11-1
clone size: .
D gene: .
J gene: TRBJ2-1
CDR3 protein: CASSPQGHNEQFF
CDR3 DNA: TGTGCCAGCAGCCCCCAGGGCCACAATGAGCAGTTCTTC

V gene: TRBV20-1
clone size: .
D gene: TRBD1
J gene: TRBJ2-3
CDR3 protein: CSAAVMDRFTDTQYF
CDR3 DNA: TGCAGTGCTGCGGTGATGGACAGGTTCACAGATACGCAGTATTTT

V gene: TRBV7-9
clone size: .
D gene: .
J gene: TRBJ1-4
CDR3 protein: CASSIGGWGPNEELFF
CDR3 DNA: TGTGCCAGCAGCATAGGTGGATGGGGCCCTAATGAAGAACTGTTTTTT

V gene: TRBV15
clone size: .
D gene: .
J gene: TRBJ1-5
CDR3 protein: CATSRNRGSNQPQHF
CDR3 DNA: TGTGCCACCAGCAGGAATAGGGGAAGCAATCAGCCCCAGCATTTT

V gene: TRBV20-1
clone size: .
D gene: .
J gene: TRBJ2-1
CDR3 protein: CSAASPATALYNEQFF
CDR3 DNA: TGCAGTGCTGCCTCCCCTGCGACGGCTCTATACAATGAGCAGTTCTTC

V gene: TRBV20-1
clone size: few
D gene: .
J gene: TRBJ1-1
CDR3 protein: CSAREGGATEAFF
CDR3 DNA: TGCAGTGCTAGAGAAGGGGGGGCCACTGAAGCTTTCTTT

V gene: TRBV7-2
clone size: .
D gene: TRBD1
J gene: TRBJ1-2
CDR3 protein: CASSLGGGRGNYGYTF
CDR3 DNA: TGTGCCAGCAGCCTCGGAGGGGGCAGGGGGAACTATGGCTACACCTTC

V gene: TRBV12-3/TRBV12-4
clone size: .
D gene: TRBD2
J gene: TRBJ2-7
CDR3 protein: CASSISGTTTTYEQYF
CDR3 DNA: TGTGCCAGCAGTATTTCTGGGACTACGACAACCTACGAGCAGTACTTC

V gene: TRBV3-1
clone size: many
D gene: .
J gene: TRBJ2-2
CDR3 protein: CASSQGAGELFF
CDR3 DNA: TGTGCCAGCAGCCAAGGGGCCGGGGAGCTGTTTTTT

V gene: TRBV20-1
clone size: once
D gene: TRBD1
J gene: TRBJ1-2
CDR3 protein: CSATGTDNYGYTF
CDR3 DNA: TGCAGTGCGACCGGGACAGATAACTATGGCTACACCTTC

V gene: TRBV3-1
clone size: .
D gene: .
J gene: TRBJ1-1
CDR3 protein: CASSQRATWGFGEAFF
CDR3 DNA: TGTGCCAGCAGCCAGAGAGCAACGTGGGGATTTGGTGAAGCTTTCTTT

V gene: TRBV5-1
clone size: .
D gene: .
J gene: TRBJ1-2
CDR3 protein: CASSPAAFRYGYTF
CDR3 DNA: TGCGCCAGCAGCCCTGCGGCCTTCCGCTATGGCTACACCTTC

V gene: TRBV12-3/TRBV12-4
clone size: .
D gene: TRBD2
J gene: TRBJ2-1
CDR3 protein: CASSRRLAGHSYNEQFF
CDR3 DNA: TGTGCCAGCAGCCGTAGACTAGCGGGCCACTCCTACAATGAGCAGTTCTTC

V gene: TRBV6-1
clone size: .
D gene: TRBD1
J gene: TRBJ2-7
CDR3 protein: CASSDSGGYEQYF
CDR3 DNA: TGTGCCAGCAGTGATTCAGGGGGCTACGAGCAGTACTTC

V gene: TRBV11-2
clone size: .
D gene: .
J gene: TRBJ1-3
CDR3 protein: CASSHRPDGNTIYF
CDR3 DNA: TGTGCCAGCAGCCATCGGCCGGATGGAAACACCATATATTTT

V gene: TRBV20-1
clone size: .
D gene: .
J gene: TRBJ2-7
CDR3 protein: CSASSPQSSYEQYF
CDR3 DNA: TGCAGTGCTAGTTCCCCACAGAGCTCCTACGAGCAGTACTTC

V gene: TRBV7-9
clone size: few
D gene: .
J gene: TRBJ2-7
CDR3 protein: CASLRGMDYEQYF
CDR3 DNA: TGTGCCAGCCTTCGGGGTATGGACTACGAGCAGTACTTC

V gene: TRBV20-1
clone size: .
D gene: .
J gene: TRBJ1-4
CDR3 protein: CSARDPSGPGEKLFF
CDR3 DNA: TGCAGTGCTAGAGATCCGTCGGGCCCGGGTGAAAAACTGTTTTTT

V gene: TRBV9
clone size: .
D gene: TRBD1
J gene: TRBJ2-7
CDR3 protein: CASSVAAGTATYEQYF
CDR3 DNA: TGTGCCAGCAGCGTAGCGGCCGGGACAGCAACCTACGAGCAGTACTTC

V gene: TRBV27
clone size: .
D gene: TRBD2
J gene: TRBJ2-5
CDR3 protein: CASSPRARGGRETQYF
CDR3 DNA: TGTGCCAGCAGTCCACGAGCACGGGGGGGTCGAGAGACCCAGTACTTC